A single sample gave rise to the 26 T cell receptor gamma chains below, sequenced in a study of gamma delta lymphoproliferative disorders and STAT genes. TCRdb fed the multiplex PCR reads into CATT to redo clone calling. The top ten clones hold roughly 18% of a sample with around 2,200 gamma-chain clones, about 11% of them seen once. The receptor sequences were amplified from genomic DNA of peripheral blood mononuclear cells. The sample was blood. These TCRs come from a human donor in good health.

Sample share makes this clone medium-sized. The chain has TRGV2 and TRGJP1. Matching the DNA to germline supplied the J gene, which TCRdb does not give. The CDR3 consists of 15 residues. With V trimmed by 0 bases and J by 6 bases, 7 bases remained unmatched. Germline assignment: CDR1 EGSNGY and CDR2 YDSYNSKV. The CDR3 is CATWDGQLSGWFKIF. As DNA, the CDR3 is TGTGCCACCTGGGACGGGCAACTGTCTGGTTGGTTCAAGATATTT.

By share, this clone ranks as medium-sized. The CDR3: CAAWGPLGYKKLF. DNA for the CDR3: TGTGCTGCGTGGGGACCCCTGGGATATAAGAAACTCTTT. The chain combines TRGV10 with TRGJ1 or TRGJ2. TCRdb gives no J gene; it was assigned here by matching the DNA to germline. TRGV10 carries the ORF label, with uncertain function. The CDR3 spans 13 residues. V was clipped by 8 bases and J by 7 bases; unmatched bases: 12.

This clone is categorized as medium-sized. No DNA is shown, since the ends of the CDR3 on it are uncertain; the CDR3 is the one TCRdb lists. The J gene is uncalled and the V gene is TRGV11. TRGV11 is classed as an ORF, of uncertain function. The CDR3 is 16 amino acids in total, end residues counted. Here the CDR3 reads CTTVPAGLGGYYKKLF.

This clone counts as medium-sized (0.01 to 0.1%). The chain joins TRGV3 to TRGJP2. TCRdb leaves out the J gene; it was filled in here by matching the DNA to germline. This CDR3 is 16 amino acids long. V gave up 2 bases and J gave up 6 bases; unmatched junction bases: 12. Germline-derived CDR1 and CDR2 are VTNTFY and YDVSTARD (reference sequence). In DNA, the CDR3 is TGTGCCACCTGGGACAAGCTAGTGGGGGGTGATTGGATCAAGACGTTT. Translating it yields CATWDKLVGGDWIKTF.

This clone is judged medium-sized (0.01 to 0.1%). The gene calls are TRGV2 and TRGJP2. Assignment of the J gene here rests on matching the DNA to germline, because TCRdb gives none. This CDR3 is built from 13 residues. J was trimmed by 10 bases and V by 0 bases; bases with no gene match: 5. CDR1 is EGSNGY and CDR2 is YDSYNSKV in the germline V gene. As DNA, the CDR3 is TGTGCCACCTGGGACGGGGGGGGTTGGATCAAGACGTTT. Translation: CATWDGGGWIKTF.

By sample fraction, this clone is medium-sized. The chain couples TRGV9 to TRGJ1 or TRGJ2. The J gene was not available in TCRdb and was assigned here by matching the DNA to germline segments. CDR3 length: 13 residues. The V gene end was trimmed by 0 bases and the J gene end by 5 bases; junction bases not matched to a gene: 4. Germline CDR1 reads GITISATS; CDR2 reads ISYDGTV (reference sequence). Here the CDR3 reads CALWEVRNYKKLF. In DNA, the CDR3 is TGTGCCTTGTGGGAGGTGCGGAATTATAAGAAACTCTTT.

This clone is medium-sized. This chain uses TRGV2 with TRGJP2. TCRdb is silent on the J gene; assignment here came from matching the DNA to germline. Germline CDR1 and CDR2: EGSNGY and YDSYNSKV. The CDR3 has 14 residues. Unmatched junction bases numbered 6, after V lost 2 bases and J lost 6 bases. CDR3 DNA sequence: TGTGCCACCTGGGACGTTTATTGTGATTGGATCAAGACGTTT. This sequence encodes CATWDVYCDWIKTF.

This clone is medium-sized (0.01 to 0.1%) in the sample. The same CDR3 also results from other DNA sequences found in this sample. V is TRGV4 and J is TRGJ1 or TRGJ2. TCRdb records no J gene; here it was assigned by comparing the DNA to germline. Germline lookup yields CDR1 EGSTGY and CDR2 YDSYTSSV. Germline trimming cut 1 base from V and 7 bases from J; bases unmatched to any gene: 4. The CDR3 spans 12 residues. This CDR3 reads CATWDGPYKKLF. The DNA of the CDR3 is TGTGCCACCTGGGATGGACCGTATAAGAAACTCTTT.

Comments on this clone: Because the CDR3's place on the DNA is in doubt, the DNA is left out and the CDR3 is given as listed by TCRdb. There is no J gene call, but TRGV11 is given as the V gene. TRGV11 is filed as an ORF, its function uncertain. The CDR3 is 20 residues long, ends included. The chain's CDR3 is CACWINPIIIRNSLAVEQHF.

In its sample, this clone was seen a few times. The limits of the CDR3 on the DNA are not certain, so only TCRdb's listed CDR3 is given. No J gene was assigned, while the V gene was called as TRGV11. TRGV11 is an open reading frame whose function is uncertain. The CDR3 is made up of 18 amino acids, end residues included. CDR3 amino acids: CTTVPAGLAHPNYYKKLF.

This clone is labeled medium-sized. The V gene is TRGV9, the J gene TRGJP. The J gene, absent from TCRdb, was called here by matching the DNA to germline. V was pared by 3 bases and J by 5 bases, with 4 bases of the junction left unmatched. CDR3 size: 16 residues. CDR1 is GITISATS, CDR2 ISYDGTV, per germline (reference sequence). The CDR3, as DNA: TGTGCCTTGTGGGAGATGGAAGAGTTGGGCAAAAAAATCAAGGTATTT. Protein: CALWEMEELGKKIKVF.

This clone qualifies as medium-sized (0.01 to 0.1%). The V gene is TRGV9, the J gene TRGJ1 or TRGJ2. As TCRdb names no J gene, one was assigned here on the basis of a DNA match to germline. From germline, CDR1 is GITISATS and CDR2 ISYDGTV (reference sequence). V gave up 4 bases and J gave up 3 bases; unmatched junction bases: 3. This CDR3 comprises 12 residues. The CDR3 sequence is CALWDRYYKKLF. As DNA, the CDR3 is TGTGCCTTGTGGGACCGTTATTATAAGAAACTCTTT.

This clone is medium-sized within its sample. The chain recombines TRGV10 with TRGJ1 or TRGJ2. No J segment appears in TCRdb, so it was assigned here by matching the sequence to germline. TRGV10 is labeled an ORF, and its function is uncertain. This CDR3 region has 12 residues. V gave up 8 bases and J gave up 11 bases; unmatched junction bases: 13. The CDR3, as DNA: TGTGCTGCGTGGGATACAAGAGTTGAGAAACTCTTT. Its protein product is CAAWDTRVEKLF.

By sample fraction, this clone is medium-sized (0.01 to 0.1%). This chain joins TRGV11 and TRGJ1 or TRGJ2. The J gene is not listed in TCRdb, so it was assigned here from a DNA match to germline. TRGV11 carries the ORF label, with uncertain function. The CDR3 runs 18 residues. V shed 0 bases, J shed 1 base, and the junction held 12 bases outside the gene matches. The CDR3 protein is CACWIRHGKCPNYYKKLF. Here the CDR3 DNA reads TGTGCCTGCTGGATTAGGCACGGGAAGTGTCCCAATTATTATAAGAAACTCTTT.

This clone was seen a handful of times. Translating this DNA gives a protein that differs at residue 4 from the TCRdb one, which belongs to a much larger clone; a read error is likely, and the protein shown is this translation. The chain couples TRGV8 to TRGJ1 or TRGJ2. The J gene, left out of TCRdb, was set here by checking the DNA against germline. The germline CDR1 and CDR2 sequences are VENAVY and YDSYNSRV. This CDR3 has 10 amino acids. The CDR3 DNA follows: TGTGCCACCCGGGATCTAGTGAAACTCTTT. As protein: CATRDLVKLF.

This clone is labeled medium-sized (0.01 to 0.1%). As DNA, the CDR3 is TGTGCTGCGCCCGAGGATAAGAAACTCTTT. It specifies CAAPEDKKLF. The chain employs TRGV10 and TRGJ1 or TRGJ2. TCRdb records no J gene; here it was assigned by comparing the DNA to germline. TRGV10 is an open reading frame whose function is uncertain. Trimming cost V 11 bases and J 8 bases; bases outside gene matches: 7. The CDR3 extends over 10 amino acids.

In this sample, this clone is medium-sized. In the same sample, other DNA sequences code for this CDR3. The CDR3 is CAAWDSGKKLF. CDR3 DNA sequence: TGTGCTGCGTGGGATAGTGGTAAGAAACTCTTT. V and J are TRGV10 and TRGJ1 or TRGJ2. TCRdb gives no J gene; it was assigned here by matching the DNA to germline. TRGV10 is placed among ORFs of uncertain function. This CDR3 spans 11 amino acids. Trimming removed 8 bases from V and 9 bases from J; junction bases left unmatched: 8.

This clone is medium-sized. The rearrangement joins TRGV10 to TRGJ1 or TRGJ2. No J segment appears in TCRdb, so it was assigned here by matching the sequence to germline. TRGV10 is designated an ORF whose function remains uncertain. The CDR3 length is 14 residues. V was clipped by 11 bases and J by 0 bases; unmatched bases: 11. This CDR3 reads CAAVNWGNYYKKLF. As DNA, the CDR3 is TGTGCTGCGGTTAATTGGGGGAATTATTATAAGAAACTCTTT.

This clone is categorized as medium-sized (0.01 to 0.1%). In nucleotides, the CDR3 is TGTGCCACCTGGGATGGGCAAAAAGGAAGGAAACTCTTT. Its protein product is CATWDGQKGRKLF. The chain joins TRGV4 to TRGJ1 or TRGJ2. TCRdb leaves out the J gene; it was filled in here by matching the DNA to germline. The CDR3 extends over 13 amino acids. Germline V CDR1 and CDR2: EGSTGY, YDSYTSSV. V lost 0 bases, J lost 12 bases, and 11 bases stayed unmatched.

Only a few counts were recorded for this clone. This may be a read error: a much more frequent sequence differs by one nucleotide. This chain joins TRGV2 and TRGJP2. Because TCRdb records no J gene, it was assigned here through a match of the DNA to germline. CDR1 is EGSNGY and CDR2 is YDSYNSKV in the germline V gene. The CDR3 is made up of 20 amino acids. The CDR3 nucleotides are TGTGCCACCTGGGGCGGGGGGTGCCTCGGGGTAAGTCGTAGTGATTGGATCAAGACGTTT. Translating gives CATWGGGCLGVSRSDWIKTF.

The CDR3 region has the DNA TGTGCCACCTGGGACAACGATACCACTGGTTGGTTCAAGATATTT. Translation gives CATWDNDTTGWFKIF. The V call is TRGV3, the J call TRGJP1. The J gene is not listed in TCRdb, so it was assigned here from a DNA match to germline. This CDR3 is 15 amino acids long. CDR1 and CDR2 (germline): VTNTFY, YDVSTARD (reference sequence). V gave up 2 bases and J gave up 0 bases; unmatched junction bases: 3.

This clone is judged large. The rearrangement links TRGV10 to TRGJP1. TCRdb leaves out the J gene; it was filled in here by matching the DNA to germline. TRGV10 is treated as an ORF (open reading frame) with a function not yet certain. Trimming cost V 11 bases and J 1 base; bases outside gene matches: 8. This CDR3 spans 14 amino acids. The CDR3 nucleotides read TGTGCTGCGGGGGATCGTACCACTGGTTGGTTCAAGATATTT. Encoded protein: CAAGDRTTGWFKIF.

V usage is TRGV10 and J usage is TRGJ1 or TRGJ2. Here the J gene came from matching the DNA to germline, since TCRdb omits it. TRGV10 is annotated as an ORF whose role is uncertain. Trimming took 8 bases from V and 2 from J; bases not matched to a gene: 13. This CDR3 comprises 15 residues. CDR3 protein: CAAWEQGTYYYKKLF. The CDR3 DNA reads TGTGCTGCGTGGGAACAGGGCACTTATTATTATAAGAAACTCTTT.

This clone is labeled medium-sized. The chain combines TRGV10 with TRGJ1 or TRGJ2. The J gene, absent from TCRdb, was called here by matching the DNA to germline. TRGV10 has ORF status, its function being uncertain. The CDR3 extends over 13 amino acids. V lost 8 bases, J lost 3 bases, and 8 bases stayed unmatched. The CDR3 DNA sequence: TGTGCTGCGTGGGCTATCCTTTATTATAAGAAACTCTTT. Encoded protein: CAAWAILYYKKLF.

By share, this clone counts as medium-sized. This rearrangement joins TRGV11 to TRGJP2. No J gene is reported in TCRdb; it was inferred here by comparing the DNA with germline. TRGV11 is an ORF, and what it does is uncertain. V gave up 8 bases and J gave up 3 bases; unmatched junction bases: 9. The CDR3 covers 15 residues. The CDR3 loop is CACWSRGGSDWIKTF. CDR3 sequence (DNA): TGTGCCTGCTGGAGCAGGGGGGGTAGTGATTGGATCAAGACGTTT.

This clone counts as medium-sized. V usage is TRGV8 and J usage is TRGJ1 or TRGJ2. Here the J gene came from matching the DNA to germline, since TCRdb omits it. Germline V gives CDR1 VENAVY, CDR2 YDSYNSRV. The CDR3 is 12 residues long. V was clipped by 7 bases and J by 2 bases; unmatched bases: 5. The CDR3 is CATCPDYYKKLF. The CDR3 coding sequence is TGTGCCACCTGTCCGGATTATTATAAGAAACTCTTT.